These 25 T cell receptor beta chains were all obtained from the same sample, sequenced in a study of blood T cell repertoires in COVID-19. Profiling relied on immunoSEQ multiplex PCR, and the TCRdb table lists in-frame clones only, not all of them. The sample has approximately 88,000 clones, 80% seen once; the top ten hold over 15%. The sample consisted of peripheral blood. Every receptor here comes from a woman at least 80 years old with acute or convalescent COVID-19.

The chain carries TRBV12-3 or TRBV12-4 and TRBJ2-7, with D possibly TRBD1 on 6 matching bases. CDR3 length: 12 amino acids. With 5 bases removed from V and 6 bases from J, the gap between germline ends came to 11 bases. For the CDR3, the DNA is TGTGCCAGCAGTAAGAACAGGGCCGAGCAGTACTTC. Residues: CASSKNRAEQYF.

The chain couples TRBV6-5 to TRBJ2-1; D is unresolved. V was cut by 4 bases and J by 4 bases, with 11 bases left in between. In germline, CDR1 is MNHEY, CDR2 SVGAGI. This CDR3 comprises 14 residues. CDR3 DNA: TGTGCCAGCAGTTCCATCGACAAGTACAATGAGCAGTTCTTC. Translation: CASSSIDKYNEQFF.

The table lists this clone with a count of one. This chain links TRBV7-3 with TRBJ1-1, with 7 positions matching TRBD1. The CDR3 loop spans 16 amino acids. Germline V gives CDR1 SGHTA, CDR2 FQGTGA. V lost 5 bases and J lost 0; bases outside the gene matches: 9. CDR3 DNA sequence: TGTGCCAGCAGCCCCCACAGGGGTCTAGTGAACACTGAAGCTTTCTTT. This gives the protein CASSPHRGLVNTEAFF.

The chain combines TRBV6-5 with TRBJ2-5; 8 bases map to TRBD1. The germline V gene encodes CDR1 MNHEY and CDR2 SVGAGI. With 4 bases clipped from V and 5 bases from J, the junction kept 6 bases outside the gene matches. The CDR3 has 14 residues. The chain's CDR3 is CASSSRGRGETQYF. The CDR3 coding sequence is TGTGCCAGCAGTTCCAGGGGGCGCGGGGAGACCCAGTACTTC.

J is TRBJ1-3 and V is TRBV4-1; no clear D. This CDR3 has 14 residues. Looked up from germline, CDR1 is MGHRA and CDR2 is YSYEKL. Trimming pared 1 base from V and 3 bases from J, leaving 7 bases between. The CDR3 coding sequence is TGCGCCAGCAGCCAAGTATGGAGTGGAAACACCATATATTTT. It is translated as CASSQVWSGNTIYF.

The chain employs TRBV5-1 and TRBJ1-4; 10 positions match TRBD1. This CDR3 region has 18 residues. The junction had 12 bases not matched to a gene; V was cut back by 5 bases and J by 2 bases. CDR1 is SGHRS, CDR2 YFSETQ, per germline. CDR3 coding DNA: TGCGCCAGCAGGCAGGGTCGTGGACAGGGGGGGACTAATGAAAAACTGTTTTTT. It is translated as CASRQGRGQGGTNEKLFF.

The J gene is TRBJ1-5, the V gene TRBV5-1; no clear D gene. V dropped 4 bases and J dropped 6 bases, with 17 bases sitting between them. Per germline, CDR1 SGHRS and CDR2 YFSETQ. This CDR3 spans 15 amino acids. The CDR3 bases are TGCGCCAGCAGCCTTGACCCGGCGGGAAGTCAGCCCCAGCATTTT. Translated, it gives CASSLDPAGSQPQHF.

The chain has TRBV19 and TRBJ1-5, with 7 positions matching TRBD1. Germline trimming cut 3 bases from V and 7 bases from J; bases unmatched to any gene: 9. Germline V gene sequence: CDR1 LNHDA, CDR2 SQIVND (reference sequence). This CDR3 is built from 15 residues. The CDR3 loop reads CASSIIDRVRQPQHF. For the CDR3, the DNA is TGTGCCAGTAGTATTATAGACAGGGTTCGGCAGCCCCAGCATTTT.

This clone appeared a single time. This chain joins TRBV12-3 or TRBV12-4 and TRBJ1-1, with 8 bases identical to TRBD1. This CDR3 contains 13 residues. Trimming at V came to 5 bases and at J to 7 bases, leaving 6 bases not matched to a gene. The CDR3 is CASSPGTGREAFF. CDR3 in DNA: TGTGCCAGCAGTCCAGGGACAGGACGTGAAGCTTTCTTT.

The CDR3 region is CASSPGQGTNYGYTF. The DNA of the CDR3 is TGTGCCAGCAGCCCGGGACAGGGGACTAACTATGGCTACACCTTC. The chain carries TRBV7-2 and TRBJ1-2; 10 nucleotides align to TRBD1. The CDR3 is 15 amino acids. V was clipped by 5 bases and J by 0 bases; unmatched bases: 3. Germline values: CDR1 SGHTA, CDR2 FQGNSA.

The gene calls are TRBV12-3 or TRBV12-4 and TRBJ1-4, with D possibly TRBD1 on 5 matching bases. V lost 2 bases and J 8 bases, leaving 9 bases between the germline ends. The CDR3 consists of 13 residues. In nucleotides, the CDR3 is TGTGCCAGCAGTTTAAGGGGCAGCGAAAAACTGTTTTTT. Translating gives CASSLRGSEKLFF.

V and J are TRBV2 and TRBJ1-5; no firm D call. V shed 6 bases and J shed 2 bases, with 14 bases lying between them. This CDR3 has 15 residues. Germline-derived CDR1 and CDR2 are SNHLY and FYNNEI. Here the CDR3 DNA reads TGTGCCAGCAGGGTCGGTCGGGGAGGCAATCAGCCCCAGCATTTT. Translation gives CASRVGRGGNQPQHF.

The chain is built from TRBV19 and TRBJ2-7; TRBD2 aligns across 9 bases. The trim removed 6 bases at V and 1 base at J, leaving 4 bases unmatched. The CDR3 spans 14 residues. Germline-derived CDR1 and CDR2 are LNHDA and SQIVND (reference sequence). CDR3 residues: CASSGLANSYEQYF. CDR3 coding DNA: TGTGCCAGTAGCGGACTAGCGAATTCCTACGAGCAGTACTTC.

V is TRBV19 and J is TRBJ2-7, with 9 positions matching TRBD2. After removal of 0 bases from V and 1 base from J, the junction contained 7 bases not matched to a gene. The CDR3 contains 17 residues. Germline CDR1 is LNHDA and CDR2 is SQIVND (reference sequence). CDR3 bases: TGTGCCAGTAGTATAGATTCCCTAGCGGGACCTTCCTACGAGCAGTACTTC. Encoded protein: CASSIDSLAGPSYEQYF.

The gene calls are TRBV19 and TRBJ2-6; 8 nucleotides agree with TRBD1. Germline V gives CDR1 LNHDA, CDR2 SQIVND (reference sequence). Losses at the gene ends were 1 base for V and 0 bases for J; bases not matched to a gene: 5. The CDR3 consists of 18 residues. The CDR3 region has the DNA TGTGCCAGTAGTATAGGGTCAGGGGGCACCTCTGGGGCCAACGTCCTGACTTTC. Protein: CASSIGSGGTSGANVLTF.

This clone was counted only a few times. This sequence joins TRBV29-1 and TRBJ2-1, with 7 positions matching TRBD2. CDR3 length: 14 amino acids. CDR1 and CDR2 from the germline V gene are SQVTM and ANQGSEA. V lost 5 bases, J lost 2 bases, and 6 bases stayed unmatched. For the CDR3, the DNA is TGCAGCGTTACCGGCGGGAGAACCTACAATGAGCAGTTCTTC. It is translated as CSVTGGRTYNEQFF.

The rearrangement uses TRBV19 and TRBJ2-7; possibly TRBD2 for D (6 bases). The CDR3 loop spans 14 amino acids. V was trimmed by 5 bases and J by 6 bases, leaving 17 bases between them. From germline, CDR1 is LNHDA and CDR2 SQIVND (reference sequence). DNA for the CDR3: TGTGCCAGTAGTCGCCTAGGGACTGTGAGCGAGCAGTACTTC. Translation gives CASSRLGTVSEQYF.

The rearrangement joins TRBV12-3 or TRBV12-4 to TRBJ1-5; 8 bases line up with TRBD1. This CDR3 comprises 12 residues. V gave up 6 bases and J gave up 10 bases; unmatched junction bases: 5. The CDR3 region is CASSDRGGPQHF. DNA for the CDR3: TGTGCCAGCAGCGACAGGGGAGGACCCCAGCATTTT.

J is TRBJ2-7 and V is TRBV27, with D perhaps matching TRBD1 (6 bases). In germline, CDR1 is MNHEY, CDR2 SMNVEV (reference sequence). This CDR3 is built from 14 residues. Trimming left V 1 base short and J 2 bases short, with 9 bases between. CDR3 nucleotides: TGTGCCAGCAGTTTATGGGGGCCGACCTACGAGCAGTACTTC. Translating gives CASSLWGPTYEQYF.

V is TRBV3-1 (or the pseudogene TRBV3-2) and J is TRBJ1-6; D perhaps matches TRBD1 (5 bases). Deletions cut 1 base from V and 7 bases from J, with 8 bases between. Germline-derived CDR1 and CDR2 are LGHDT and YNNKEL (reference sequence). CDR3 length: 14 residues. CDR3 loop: CASSQGQRNSPLHF. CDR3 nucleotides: TGTGCCAGCAGCCAAGGACAGAGAAATTCACCCCTCCACTTT.

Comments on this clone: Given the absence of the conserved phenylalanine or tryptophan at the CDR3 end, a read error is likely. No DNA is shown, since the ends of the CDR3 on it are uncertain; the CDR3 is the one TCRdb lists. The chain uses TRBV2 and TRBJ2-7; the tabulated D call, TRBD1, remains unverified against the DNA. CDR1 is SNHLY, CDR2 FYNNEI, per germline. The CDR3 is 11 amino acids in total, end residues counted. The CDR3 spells CASSRVGASWL.

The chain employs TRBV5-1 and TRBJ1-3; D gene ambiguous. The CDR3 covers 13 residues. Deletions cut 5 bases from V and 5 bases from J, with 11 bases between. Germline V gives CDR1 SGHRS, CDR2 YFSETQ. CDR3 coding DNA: TGCGCCAGCAGTTCGACGGAGCGAAACACCATATATTTT. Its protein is CASSSTERNTIYF.

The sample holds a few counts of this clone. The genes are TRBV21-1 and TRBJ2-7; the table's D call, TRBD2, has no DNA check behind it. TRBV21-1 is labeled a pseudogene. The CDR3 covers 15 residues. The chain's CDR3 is CASSKGRTSRDEQYF. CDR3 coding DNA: TGTGCCAGCAGCAAAGGTCGGACTAGTCGTGACGAGCAGTACTTC.

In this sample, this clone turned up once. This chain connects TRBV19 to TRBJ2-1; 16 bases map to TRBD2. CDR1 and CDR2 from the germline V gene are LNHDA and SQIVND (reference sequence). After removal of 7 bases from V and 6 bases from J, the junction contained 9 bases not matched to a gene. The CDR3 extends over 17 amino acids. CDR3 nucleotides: TGTGCCAGTACCAAACGGGGACTAGCGGGAGGGTCCAATGAGCAGTTCTTC. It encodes CASTKRGLAGGSNEQFF.

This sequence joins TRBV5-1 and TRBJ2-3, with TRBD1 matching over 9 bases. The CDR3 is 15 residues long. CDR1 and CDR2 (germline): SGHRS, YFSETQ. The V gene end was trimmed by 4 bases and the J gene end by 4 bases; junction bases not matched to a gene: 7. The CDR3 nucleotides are TGCGCCAGCAGCACGACAGGGGGGAGTTCAGATACGCAGTATTTT. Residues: CASSTTGGSSDTQYF.